These T cell receptor beta chains were read from a single sample in a study of blood T cells in healthy people across ages. TCRdb re-called the 5' RACE reads with MiXCR, one entry per CDR3 protein. The sample lists 700,000 to 950,000 distinct CDR3 sequences; about 40% were seen once. The sequenced sample was blood. The receptors derive from a woman aged 55-75 years in good health. The CDR3 runs from the conserved cysteine through the conserved F or W. The D gene is left open where the match is weak. Some rows mark clone size as missing; the rest say once, few, many or name a class of expanded clone.

- TRBJ2-2 TRBV12-3/TRBV12-4 - CASSLDGAPLTGELFF TGTGCCAGCAGTTTAGACGGGGCCCCCCTCACCGGGGAGCTGTTTTTT
- TRBJ2-3 TRBV7-2 TRBD2 CASSPWGGSDTQYF TGTGCCAGCAGTCCCTGGGGGGGATCCGATACGCAGTATTTT
few TRBJ2-4 TRBV3-1 - CASSALGLNIQYF TGTGCCAGCAGTGCTTTGGGGCTAAACATTCAGTACTTC
- TRBJ2-3 TRBV6-2/TRBV6-3 - CATFPWESSTDTQYF TGTGCCACCTTCCCTTGGGAGTCTAGCACAGATACGCAGTATTTT
- TRBJ2-5 TRBV20-1 TRBD1 CSTFRQGKETQYF TGCAGTACGTTCCGACAGGGAAAAGAGACCCAGTACTTC
many TRBJ2-5 TRBV7-6 - CASSAGGGETQYF TGTGCCAGCAGCGCCGGGGGTGGAGAGACCCAGTACTTC
- TRBJ2-1 TRBV2 - CASSVKGSSSYNEQFF TGTGCCAGCAGTGTGAAGGGTTCGAGCTCCTACAATGAGCAGTTCTTC
many TRBJ2-7 TRBV29-1 - CSVEGGSGHLYEQYF TGCAGCGTTGAAGGAGGATCGGGACACCTCTACGAGCAGTACTTC
few TRBJ2-5 TRBV5-1 - CASSTEGQTETQYF TGCGCCAGCAGCACAGAAGGACAGACAGAGACCCAGTACTTC
many TRBJ1-1 TRBV18 - CASSPGTAGTEAFF TGTGCCAGCTCACCAGGGACTGCGGGCACTGAAGCTTTCTTT
- TRBJ2-1 TRBV25-1 - CASSDQGSEQFF TGTGCCAGCAGTGATCAGGGTAGTGAGCAGTTCTTC
many TRBJ2-3 TRBV29-1 TRBD2 CSVGGTSGAQADTQYF TGCAGCGTTGGAGGGACTAGCGGGGCCCAGGCAGATACGCAGTATTTT
few TRBJ2-1 TRBV10-3 TRBD2 CAISRGEVYNEQFF TGTGCCATCAGTCGGGGGGAGGTGTACAATGAGCAGTTCTTC
- TRBJ2-5 TRBV5-1 TRBD2 CASSDRLAGGDNEQYF TGCGCCAGCAGCGACCGACTAGCGGGTGGAGACAATGAGCAGTACTTC
- TRBJ2-1 TRBV7-8 TRBD2 CASSLRMAGEVNEQFF TGTGCCAGCAGCCTTAGGATGGCGGGAGAAGTCAATGAGCAGTTCTTC
- TRBJ1-5 TRBV2 - CATGGGRDNPRGNQPQHF TGTGCCACGGGAGGGGGAAGGGATAATCCCCGAGGGAATCAGCCCCAGCATTTT
few TRBJ2-1 TRBV7-2 - CASSFYRENNEQFF TGTGCCAGCAGCTTCTACCGGGAGAACAATGAGCAGTTCTTC
- TRBJ1-4 TRBV20-1 TRBD1 CSAPGTVNEKLFF TGCAGTGCTCCCGGGACAGTAAATGAAAAACTGTTTTTT
many TRBJ2-5 TRBV4-3 - CASSQDSRTQYF TGCGCCAGCAGCCAAGATTCGCGCACCCAGTACTTC
- TRBJ2-3 TRBV14 - CASSHRDARTDTQYF TGTGCCAGCAGCCACCGGGACGCCCGGACAGATACGCAGTATTTT
few TRBJ2-7 TRBV20-1 - CSAIKGGDEQYF TGCAGTGCTATAAAGGGGGGTGACGAGCAGTACTTC
many TRBJ2-3 TRBV5-1 - CASSLAGGIWDTQYF TGCGCCAGCAGCTTGGCCGGCGGCATTTGGGATACGCAGTATTTT
few TRBJ1-3 TRBV12-3/TRBV12-4 - CASSLDGRTGSGNTIYF TGTGCCAGCAGTTTAGATGGCAGAACGGGCTCTGGAAACACCATATATTTT
many TRBJ2-3 TRBV7-9 TRBD2 CASSESGMWRESDDTQYF TGTGCCAGCAGCGAGTCAGGGATGTGGCGGGAGTCAGATGATACGCAGTATTTT
- TRBJ1-1 TRBV7-2 TRBD1 CASSEDRGKAMNTEAFF TGTGCCAGCAGCGAAGACAGGGGGAAGGCGATGAACACTGAAGCTTTCTTT
- TRBJ2-7 TRBV11-1 TRBD1 CASSRDSHGEQYF TGTGCCAGCAGCCGGGACAGTCACGGCGAGCAGTACTTC